This T cell receptor beta chain was identified in a study of cytomegalovirus exposure and HLA in healthy donors. General study results and limits: Exclusion as indistinguishable affected some V segments, including TRBV6-2 and TRBV6-3.

On this clone: As yet, its antigen is unknown.

A multiplex PCR was run with 60 Vbeta primers and 13 Jbeta primers. Sequencing used immunoSEQ multiplex PCR; TCRdb keeps in-frame clones, though not all of them. The sample has hundreds of thousands of clones, around 89% seen once. This CDR3 is 14 amino acids long. In germline, CDR1 is MNHEY, CDR2 SMNVEV (reference sequence). The junction had 8 bases not matched to a gene; V was cut back by 6 bases and J by 4 bases. The V call is TRBV27, the J call TRBJ1-1, with 7 bases aligning to TRBD1. The TCR comes from a woman younger than 35 in good health and CMV-seronegative. Sequencing used PBMCs. The CDR3 DNA reads TGTGCCAGCAGGACAGGGTGGAAGTTCACTGAAGCTTTCTTT. This codes for CASRTGWKFTEAFF.